What follows is one T cell receptor beta chain and its context. The protocol was immunoSEQ multiplex PCR, while the TCRdb copy is restricted to in-frame clones and leaves out a portion. In the table there are under 250,000 clones, over 80% of which are singletons. This sample was taken from a study of blood T cell repertoires in COVID-19. Study summary: The analysed material was cDNA or gDNA that came from T cells, B-cell-depleted T cells, or PBMCs.

The V segment lost 4 bases and the J segment 3 bases; nucleotides outside the gene matches: 6. The CDR3 is made up of 14 amino acids. CDR1 is GTSNPN, CDR2 SVGIG, per germline (reference sequence). The chain couples TRBV30 to TRBJ1-2; TRBD1 agrees at 9 bases. The TCR originated in a woman between 55 and 75 years old with active or convalescent COVID-19. The specimen sequenced was peripheral blood. The CDR3 sequence is CAWIRDREDYGYTF. DNA of the CDR3: TGTGCCTGGATTCGGGACAGGGAGGACTATGGCTACACCTTC.